A single TCR beta chain is shown here with its context. The junction had 3 bases not matched to a gene; V was cut back by 5 bases and J by 0 bases. Germline-derived CDR1 and CDR2 are SGHTA and FQGTGA. The CDR3 sequence is 15 residues long. The data are from a study of blood T cell repertoires in COVID-19. The data were produced by immunoSEQ multiplex PCR, yet TCRdb's version contains in-frame clones alone and is incomplete. The data show under 250,000 clones, with roughly nine tenths seen just once and around 0.84% held by the top ten. Those enrolled in Seattle joined during active infection and were followed longitudinally afterward.

The rearrangement uses TRBV7-3 and TRBJ2-3; 9 bases align to TRBD1. The receptor comes from a man in his sixties with COVID-19, enrolled during active disease. The sample was peripheral blood. The CDR3 is CASSRQGVSTDTQYF. The CDR3, as DNA: TGTGCCAGCAGCCGACAGGGGGTTAGCACAGATACGCAGTATTTT.